These 8 T cell receptor beta chains were all obtained from the same sample, sequenced in a study of blood T cell repertoires in COVID-19. Clones were sequenced by immunoSEQ multiplex PCR, and TCRdb holds only the in-frame ones, with some missing. The sample lists about 180,000 clones, about four fifths seen once, with 5% to 8.5% in the top ten. Material: peripheral blood. These receptors all stem from a man in his 70s with active or convalescent COVID-19.

This chain links TRBV2 with TRBJ1-4; 7 bases are shared with TRBD1. Germline CDR1 SNHLY, CDR2 FYNNEI. V shed 5 bases and J 0 bases; nucleotides not matched to a gene: 6. The CDR3 runs 16 residues. The CDR3 here is CASSPTQGATNEKLFF. CDR3 DNA: TGTGCCAGCAGTCCGACCCAGGGGGCAACTAATGAAAAACTGTTTTTT.

This CDR3 reads CASSQGGGDTEAFF. The CDR3 region has the DNA TGTGCCAGCAGCCAAGGAGGGGGGGACACTGAAGCTTTCTTT. The gene calls are TRBV3-1 (or the pseudogene TRBV3-2) and TRBJ1-1; a possible D gene is TRBD1 (6 bases). The CDR3 spans 14 residues. The germline V gene has CDR1 LGHDT and CDR2 YNNKEL (reference sequence). Trimming cost V 1 base and J 3 bases, with 9 bases left between them.

This clone was seen more than once but under ten times. The chain links TRBV5-6 to TRBJ2-4; perhaps TRBD1 as D (5 bases). Germline V lookup: CDR1 SGHDT, CDR2 YYEEEE. The ends were cut back, 3 bases at V and 4 bases at J, with 11 bases in the middle. The CDR3 loop spans 14 amino acids. CDR3: CASSSQDIKNIQYF. CDR3 nucleotides: TGTGCCAGCAGCTCCCAGGACATTAAAAACATTCAGTACTTC.

This clone was detected ten times or more. The gene calls are TRBV5-1 and TRBJ2-2, with 13 bases aligning to TRBD2. This CDR3 spans 16 amino acids. Germline lookup yields CDR1 SGHRS and CDR2 YFSETQ. The V gene end was trimmed by 3 bases and the J gene end by 6 bases; junction bases not matched to a gene: 5. CDR3 DNA sequence: TGCGCCAGCAGCTGGACTAGCGGGAGATCATCCGGGGAGCTGTTTTTT. Translating it yields CASSWTSGRSSGELFF.

This chain joins TRBV6-5 and TRBJ2-7, with D unclear. The V end lost 8 bases, the J end lost 0 bases, and 5 bases lay between the germline ends. This CDR3 is built from 11 residues. Germline-derived CDR1 and CDR2 are MNHEY and SVGAGI. The CDR3 nucleotides read TGTGCCAGCGTTCACTCCTACGAGCAGTACTTC. Its translation: CASVHSYEQYF.

The table lists this clone with a few counts. V gene TRBV5-6 combines with J gene TRBJ2-3; D gene unclear. CDR1 and CDR2 from the germline V gene are SGHDT and YYEEEE. This CDR3 spans 13 amino acids. Trimming took off 4 bases at V and 4 bases at J, with 10 bases between the two ends. CDR3 DNA sequence: TGTGCCAGCAGCCGTCGAGAGGCAGATACGCAGTATTTT. It is translated as CASSRREADTQYF. Full variable domain (missing parts from reference TRBV5-6 and TRBJ2-3): DAGVTQSPTHLIKTRGQQVTLRCSPKSGHDTVSWYQQALGQGPQFIFQYYEEEERQRGNFPDRFSGHQFPNYSSELNVNALLLGDSALYLCASSRREADTQYFGPGTRLTVL.

The chain couples TRBV5-5 to TRBJ2-2; 8 bases are shared with TRBD1. The V gene end was trimmed by 2 bases and the J gene end by 0 bases; junction bases not matched to a gene: 3. CDR3 length: 16 amino acids. Looked up from germline, CDR1 is SGHKS and CDR2 is YYEKEE (reference sequence). The CDR3 DNA follows: TGTGCCAGCAGCTTCAGGGGGCGCCCGAACACCGGGGAGCTGTTTTTT. This translates into CASSFRGRPNTGELFF. The variable domain in full, completed from reference TRBV5-5 and TRBJ2-2, reads DAGVTQSPTHLIKTRGQQVTLRCSPISGHKSVSWYQQVLGQGPQFIFQYYEKEERGRGNFPDRFSARQFPNYSSELNVNALLLGDSALYLCASSFRGRPNTGELFFGEGSRLTVL.

The rearrangement links TRBV30 to TRBJ2-3, with TRBD1 as a possible D gene (6 bases). The CDR3 is 17 residues long. CDR1 is GTSNPN, CDR2 SVGIG, per germline (reference sequence). Between the trimmed V and J ends, which lost 3 bases and 6 bases, there was a span of 25 bases. Here the CDR3 reads CAWSRWARTGQSDTQYF. DNA for the CDR3: TGTGCCTGGAGCCGCTGGGCCAGAACAGGGCAGTCGGATACGCAGTATTTT.